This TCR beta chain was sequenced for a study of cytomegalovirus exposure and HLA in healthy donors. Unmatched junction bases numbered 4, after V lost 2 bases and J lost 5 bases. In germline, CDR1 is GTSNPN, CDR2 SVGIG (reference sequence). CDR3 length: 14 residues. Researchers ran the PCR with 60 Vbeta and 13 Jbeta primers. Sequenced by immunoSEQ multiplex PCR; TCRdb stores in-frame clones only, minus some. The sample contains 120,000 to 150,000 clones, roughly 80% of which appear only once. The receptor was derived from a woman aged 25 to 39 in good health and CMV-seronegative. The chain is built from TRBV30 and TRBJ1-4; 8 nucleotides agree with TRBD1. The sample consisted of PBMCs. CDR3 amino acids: CAWSWTGLNEKLFF. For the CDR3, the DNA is TGTGCCTGGAGTTGGACAGGGTTAAATGAAAAACTGTTTTTT.